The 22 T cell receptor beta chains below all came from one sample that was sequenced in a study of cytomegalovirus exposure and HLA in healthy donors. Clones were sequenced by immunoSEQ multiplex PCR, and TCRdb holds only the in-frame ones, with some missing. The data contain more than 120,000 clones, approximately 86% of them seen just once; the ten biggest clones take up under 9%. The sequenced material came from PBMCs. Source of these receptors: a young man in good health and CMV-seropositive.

The CDR3 loop is CASSLVKGANTEAFF. Written as DNA, the CDR3 is TGCGCCAGCAGCTTGGTGAAGGGGGCGAACACTGAAGCTTTCTTT. This chain links TRBV5-1 with TRBJ1-1; 7 bases map to TRBD1. The CDR3 is 15 residues long. Germline CDR1 is SGHRS and CDR2 is YFSETQ. Trimming cost V 0 bases and J 1 base; bases outside gene matches: 3. The entire variable domain, with the rest obtained from reference TRBV5-1 and TRBJ1-1, is as follows: KAGVTQTPRYLIKTRGQQVTLSCSPISGHRSVSWYQQTPGQGLQFLFEYFSETQRNKGNFPGRFSGRQFSNSRSEMNVSTLELGDSALYLCASSLVKGANTEAFFGQGTRLTVV.

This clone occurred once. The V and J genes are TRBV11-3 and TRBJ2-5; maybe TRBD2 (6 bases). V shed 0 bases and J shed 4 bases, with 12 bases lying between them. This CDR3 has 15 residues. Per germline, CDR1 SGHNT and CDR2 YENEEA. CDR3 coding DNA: TGTGCCAGCAGCTTAGAAGGTGGAGGGACAGAGACCCAGTACTTC. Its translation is CASSLEGGGTETQYF.

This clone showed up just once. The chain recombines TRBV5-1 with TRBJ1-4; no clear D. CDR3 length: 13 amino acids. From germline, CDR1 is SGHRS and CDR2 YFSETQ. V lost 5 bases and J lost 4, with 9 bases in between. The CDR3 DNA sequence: TGCGCCAGCAGTGGAGGAAATAATGAAAAACTGTTTTTT. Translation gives CASSGGNNEKLFF.

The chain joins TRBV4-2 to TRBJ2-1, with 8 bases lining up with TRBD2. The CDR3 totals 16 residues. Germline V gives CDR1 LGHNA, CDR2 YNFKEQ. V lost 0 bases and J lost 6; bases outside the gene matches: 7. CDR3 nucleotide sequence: TGTGCCAGCAGCCAAGAAGTAGCGGGGACGGGCAATGAGCAGTTCTTC. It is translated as CASSQEVAGTGNEQFF.

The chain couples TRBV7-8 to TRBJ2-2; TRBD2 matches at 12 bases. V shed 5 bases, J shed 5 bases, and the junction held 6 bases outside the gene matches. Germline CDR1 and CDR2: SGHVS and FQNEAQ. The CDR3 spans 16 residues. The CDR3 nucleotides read TGTGCCAGCAGCCCAAGACTAGCGGGGGTAACCGGGGAGCTGTTTTTT. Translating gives CASSPRLAGVTGELFF. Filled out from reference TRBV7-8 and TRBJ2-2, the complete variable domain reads GAGVSQSPRYKVAKRGQDVALRCDPISGHVSLFWYQQALGQGPEFLTYFQNEAQLDKSGLPSDRFFAERPEGSVSTLKIQRTQQEDSAVYLCASSPRLAGVTGELFFGEGSRLTVL.

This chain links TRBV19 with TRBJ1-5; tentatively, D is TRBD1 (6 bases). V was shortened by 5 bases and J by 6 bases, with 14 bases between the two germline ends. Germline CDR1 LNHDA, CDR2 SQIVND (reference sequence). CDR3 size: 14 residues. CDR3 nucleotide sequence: TGTGCCAGTAGTCGGACAGAGTGGGGTCAGCCCCAGCATTTT. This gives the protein CASSRTEWGQPQHF.

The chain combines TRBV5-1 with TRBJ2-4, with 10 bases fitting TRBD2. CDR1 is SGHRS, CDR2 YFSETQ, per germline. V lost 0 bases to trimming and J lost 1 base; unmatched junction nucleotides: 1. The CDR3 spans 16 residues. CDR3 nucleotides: TGCGCCAGCAGCTTGGATAGCGGGGGGGCCAAAAACATTCAGTACTTC. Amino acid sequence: CASSLDSGGAKNIQYF.

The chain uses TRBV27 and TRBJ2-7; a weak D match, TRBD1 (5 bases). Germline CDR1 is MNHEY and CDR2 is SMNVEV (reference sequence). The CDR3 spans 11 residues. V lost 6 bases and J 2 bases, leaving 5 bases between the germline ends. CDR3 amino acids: CASRGPYEQYF. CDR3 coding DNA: TGTGCCAGCAGGGGGCCCTACGAGCAGTACTTC.

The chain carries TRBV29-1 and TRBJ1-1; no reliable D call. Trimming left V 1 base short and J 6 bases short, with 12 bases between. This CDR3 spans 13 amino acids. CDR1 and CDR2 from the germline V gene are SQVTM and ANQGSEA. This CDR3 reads CSVEGVGGAEAFF. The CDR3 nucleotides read TGCAGCGTTGAAGGAGTTGGTGGAGCTGAAGCTTTCTTT.

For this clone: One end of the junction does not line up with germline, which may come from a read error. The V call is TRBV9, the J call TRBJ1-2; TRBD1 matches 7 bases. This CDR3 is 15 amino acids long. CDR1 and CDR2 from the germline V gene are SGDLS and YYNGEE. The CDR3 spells CASSLSQGFYYGYTF. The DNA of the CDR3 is TGTGCCAGCAGCCTCTCACAGGGGTTCTACTACGGCTACACCTTC.

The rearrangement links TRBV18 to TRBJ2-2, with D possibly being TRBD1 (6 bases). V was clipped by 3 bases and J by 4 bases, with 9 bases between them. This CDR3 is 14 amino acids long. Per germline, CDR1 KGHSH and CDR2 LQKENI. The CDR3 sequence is CASSPGHITGELFF. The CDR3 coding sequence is TGTGCCAGCTCACCGGGACACATCACCGGGGAGCTGTTTTTT.

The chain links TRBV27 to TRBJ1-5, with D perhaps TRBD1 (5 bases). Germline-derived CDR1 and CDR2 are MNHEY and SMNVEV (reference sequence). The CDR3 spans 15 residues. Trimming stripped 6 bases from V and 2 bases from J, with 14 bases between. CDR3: CASRNRRRGNQPQHF. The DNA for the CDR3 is TGTGCCAGCAGAAACAGGCGACGGGGCAATCAGCCCCAGCATTTT.

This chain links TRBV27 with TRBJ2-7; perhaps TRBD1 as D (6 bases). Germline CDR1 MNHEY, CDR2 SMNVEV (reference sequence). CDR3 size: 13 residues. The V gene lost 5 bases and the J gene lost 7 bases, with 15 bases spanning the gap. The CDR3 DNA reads TGTGCCAGCAGTCAATACAGGGATGGGGAGCAGTACTTC. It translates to CASSQYRDGEQYF.

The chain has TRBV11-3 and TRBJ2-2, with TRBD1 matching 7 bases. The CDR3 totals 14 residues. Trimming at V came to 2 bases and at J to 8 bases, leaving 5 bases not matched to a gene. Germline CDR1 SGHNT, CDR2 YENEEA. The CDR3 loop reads CASSLRQGPGELFF. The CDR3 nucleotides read TGTGCCAGCAGCTTACGACAGGGTCCAGGGGAGCTGTTTTTT.

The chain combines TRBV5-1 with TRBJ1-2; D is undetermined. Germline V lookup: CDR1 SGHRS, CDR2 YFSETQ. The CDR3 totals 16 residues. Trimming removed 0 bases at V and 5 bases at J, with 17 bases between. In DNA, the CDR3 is TGCGCCAGCAGCTTGGCCGATGGCAGATCGACTTATGGCTACACCTTC. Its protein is CASSLADGRSTYGYTF.

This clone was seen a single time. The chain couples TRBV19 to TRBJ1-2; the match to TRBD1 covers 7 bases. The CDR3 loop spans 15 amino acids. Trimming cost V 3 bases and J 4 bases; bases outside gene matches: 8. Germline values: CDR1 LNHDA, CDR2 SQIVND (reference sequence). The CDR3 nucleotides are TGTGCCAGTAGTATGAGGGGGCGCGGCGGCTATGGCTACACCTTC. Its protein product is CASSMRGRGGYGYTF.

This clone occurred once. CDR3 sequence reads: CASQPPDRGKKYF. CDR3 bases: TGTGCCAGTCAACCCCCCGACAGGGGTAAAAAGTACTTC. The chain couples TRBV7-8 to TRBJ2-7; 8 nucleotides line up with TRBD1. The CDR3 has 13 residues. Trimming at V came to 9 bases and at J to 11 bases, leaving 15 bases not matched to a gene. CDR1 SGHVS and CDR2 FQNEAQ come from the germline V gene.

The CDR3 DNA is TGTGCCAGCAGTTACGACGGGGGGGCCTACAATGAGCAGTTCTTC. Residues: CASSYDGGAYNEQFF. This chain joins TRBV6-5 and TRBJ2-1; TRBD2 matches at 8 bases. The CDR3 extends over 15 amino acids. From germline, CDR1 is MNHEY and CDR2 SVGAGI. Trimming at V came to 2 bases and at J to 2 bases, leaving 2 bases not matched to a gene.

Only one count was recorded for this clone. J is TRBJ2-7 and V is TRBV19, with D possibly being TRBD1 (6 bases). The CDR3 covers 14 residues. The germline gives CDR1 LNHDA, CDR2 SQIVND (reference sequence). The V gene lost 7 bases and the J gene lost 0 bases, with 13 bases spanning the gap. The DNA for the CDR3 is TGTGCCAGTATGAGACAGGTTGGCTCCTACGAGCAGTACTTC. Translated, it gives CASMRQVGSYEQYF.

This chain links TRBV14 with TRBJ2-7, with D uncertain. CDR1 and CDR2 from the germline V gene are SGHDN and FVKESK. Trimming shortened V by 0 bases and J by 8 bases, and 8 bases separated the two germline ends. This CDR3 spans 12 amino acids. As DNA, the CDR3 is TGTGCCAGCAGCCAAGACAGTTTTAAGCAGTACTTC. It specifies CASSQDSFKQYF.

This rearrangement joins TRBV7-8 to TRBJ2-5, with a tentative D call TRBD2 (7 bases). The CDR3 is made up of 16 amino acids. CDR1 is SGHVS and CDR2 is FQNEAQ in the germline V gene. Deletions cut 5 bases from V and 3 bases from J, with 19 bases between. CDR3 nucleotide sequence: TGTGCCAGCAGCCCGCCACTTAGGGGGGGAAAAGAGACCCAGTACTTC. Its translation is CASSPPLRGGKETQYF.

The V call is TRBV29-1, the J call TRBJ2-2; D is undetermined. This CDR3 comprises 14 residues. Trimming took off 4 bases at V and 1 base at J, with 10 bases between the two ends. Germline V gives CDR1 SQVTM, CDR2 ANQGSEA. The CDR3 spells CSVVKSGNTGELFF. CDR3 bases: TGCAGCGTTGTTAAGTCAGGGAACACCGGGGAGCTGTTTTTT.